These 27 T cell receptor beta chains were all obtained from the same sample, sequenced in a study of vaccination effects on CD4 cells after COVID-19. CD4+ T cells specific for antigen were expanded with viral peptide pools by the ViraFEST assay before sequencing. Subsequent to a culture period of around 10 days, CD4+ T cells were isolated. Among the vaccine recipients, none had a prior SARS-CoV-2 infection, and nucleocapsid antibodies were negative. These receptors' targets are unknown. Only in-frame clones appear in the TCRdb table, and some are missing; sequencing was by immunoSEQ multiplex PCR. The sample lists about 41,000 clones, roughly 70% occurring once. Specimen: CD4+ T cells from PBMCs cultured with HCoV-OC43 spike peptides, collected before COVID-19 vaccination. Subset defined: HCoV-OC43 spike overlapping peptide pool stimulation. Receptors were obtained from a human donor who received a COVID-19 vaccine.

The chain recombines TRBV4-1 with TRBJ2-1, with 10 bases lining up with TRBD2. The germline gives CDR1 MGHRA, CDR2 YSYEKL. The CDR3 runs 16 residues. V was pared by 3 bases and J by 7 bases, with 9 bases of the junction left unmatched. CDR3 coding DNA: TGCGCCAGCAGCCAGAGCTCACTAGCGGGGTCTAATGAGCAGTTCTTC. Protein sequence: CASSQSSLAGSNEQFF.

CDR3 loop: CATRLMRSTGHEQYF. The CDR3 DNA reads TGTGCCACCCGGTTGATGAGAAGTACAGGACACGAGCAGTACTTC. The rearrangement links TRBV28 to TRBJ2-7, with D possibly matching TRBD1 (5 bases). The V end lost 10 bases, the J end lost 5 bases, and 24 bases lay between the germline ends. Per the germline V gene, CDR1 is MDHEN and CDR2 is SYDVKM. The CDR3 is 15 residues long.

The chain recombines TRBV3-1 (or the pseudogene TRBV3-2) with TRBJ2-7; tentative D call: TRBD1 (6 bases). Deletions cut 4 bases from V and 4 bases from J, with 11 bases between. This CDR3 contains 13 residues. Looked up from germline, CDR1 is LGHDT and CDR2 is YNNKEL (reference sequence). CDR3 in amino acids: CASSLGDIYEQYF. The DNA of the CDR3 is TGTGCCAGCAGCCTTGGGGACATTTACGAGCAGTACTTC.

The chain carries TRBV6-4 and TRBJ1-1, with 10 bases identical to TRBD1. V lost 4 bases to trimming and J lost 5 bases; unmatched junction nucleotides: 4. CDR3 length equals 14 residues. Germline loops: CDR1 MRHNA, CDR2 SNTAGT. CDR3 sequence reads: CASSADRGGTEAFF. Written as DNA, the CDR3 is TGTGCCAGCAGTGCGGACAGGGGGGGGACTGAAGCTTTCTTT.

The rearrangement uses TRBV11-2 and TRBJ2-5, with D possibly matching TRBD2 (5 bases). Between the trimmed V and J ends, which lost 4 bases and 5 bases, there was a span of 20 bases. The germline V gene encodes CDR1 SGHAT and CDR2 FQNNGV. There are 16 residues in the CDR3. CDR3 bases: TGTGCCAGCAGCTCCTCCCTAAATTCGGGAAGGGAGACCCAGTACTTC. Translation: CASSSSLNSGRETQYF.

The chain couples TRBV5-4 to TRBJ2-3; TRBD1 aligns across 7 bases. V gave up 2 bases and J gave up 4 bases; unmatched junction bases: 4. This CDR3 spans 14 amino acids. Germline V gene sequence: CDR1 SGHNT, CDR2 YYREEE (reference sequence). CDR3 sequence: CASSLETGSDTQYF. CDR3 nucleotide sequence: TGTGCCAGCAGCTTAGAGACAGGGTCAGATACGCAGTATTTT.

This clone was found once. J is TRBJ2-2 and V is TRBV6-2 or TRBV6-3; 8 bases are a match to TRBD1. CDR1 and CDR2 from the germline V gene are MNHEY and SVGEGT. V shed 2 bases and J 5 bases; nucleotides not matched to a gene: 7. There are 16 residues in the CDR3. This CDR3 is CASSYTQGAPTGELFF. CDR3 bases: TGTGCCAGCAGTTACACGCAGGGGGCGCCAACCGGGGAGCTGTTTTTT.

The DNA for the CDR3 is TGCAGCGGAGGGACAGCTGAAGCTTTCTTT. It translates to CSGGTAEAFF. The rearrangement links TRBV29-1 to TRBJ1-1; the match to TRBD1 covers 7 bases. Germline V lookup: CDR1 SQVTM, CDR2 ANQGSEA. The CDR3 covers 10 residues. Trimming cost V 7 bases and J 6 bases; bases outside gene matches: 2.

The chain recombines TRBV5-1 with TRBJ2-2; the D is unclear. The CDR3 covers 14 residues. CDR1 and CDR2 from the germline V gene are SGHRS and YFSETQ. V was clipped by 0 bases and J by 4 bases, with 7 bases between them. CDR3 in DNA: TGCGCCAGCAGCTTGGCAGGTGGCACCGGGGAGCTGTTTTTT. Protein sequence: CASSLAGGTGELFF. The complete variable domain, with remaining parts taken from reference TRBV5-1 and TRBJ2-2, reads KAGVTQTPRYLIKTRGQQVTLSCSPISGHRSVSWYQQTPGQGLQFLFEYFSETQRNKGNFPGRFSGRQFSNSRSEMNVSTLELGDSALYLCASSLAGGTGELFFGEGSRLTVL.

J is TRBJ1-2 and V is TRBV5-1, with a weak D call TRBD1 (5 bases). This CDR3 contains 15 residues. Trimming pared 0 bases from V and 1 base from J, leaving 10 bases between. Germline V gene data show CDR1 as SGHRS and CDR2 as YFSETQ. CDR3 residues: CASSLETGRNYGYTF. The CDR3 coding sequence is TGCGCCAGCAGCTTGGAAACAGGTCGTAACTATGGCTACACCTTC. The full variable domain, its missing parts supplied by reference TRBV5-1 and TRBJ1-2, is KAGVTQTPRYLIKTRGQQVTLSCSPISGHRSVSWYQQTPGQGLQFLFEYFSETQRNKGNFPGRFSGRQFSNSRSEMNVSTLELGDSALYLCASSLETGRNYGYTFGSGTRLTVV.

This chain joins TRBV3-1 (or the pseudogene TRBV3-2) and TRBJ1-1, with a possible D match to TRBD1 (5 bases). V lost 5 bases and J 1 base, leaving 14 bases between the germline ends. Germline V CDR1 and CDR2: LGHDT, YNNKEL (reference sequence). This CDR3 is built from 15 residues. CDR3 amino acids: CASSMGDLRNTEAFF. The DNA for the CDR3 is TGTGCCAGCAGCATGGGGGACCTCCGGAACACTGAAGCTTTCTTT.

The chain has TRBV6-5 and TRBJ2-7, with D maybe TRBD1 (5 bases). V dropped 4 bases and J dropped 0 bases, with 10 bases sitting between them. The CDR3 consists of 14 residues. Germline-derived CDR1 and CDR2 are MNHEY and SVGAGI. The CDR3 sequence: CASSFGHPSYEQYF. The DNA of the CDR3 is TGTGCCAGCAGTTTCGGACATCCCTCCTACGAGCAGTACTTC.

Note on this clone: This same CDR3 is encoded by further DNA sequences in the sample. The V call is TRBV29-1, the J call TRBJ1-4; no firm D call. Germline V gene sequence: CDR1 SQVTM, CDR2 ANQGSEA. CDR3 length equals 11 residues. The V and J ends lost 7 bases and 1 base respectively, with 4 bases between them. The CDR3 DNA sequence: TGCAGCGGTGGAACTAATGAAAAACTGTTTTTT. It codes for CSGGTNEKLFF. Looking up the rest from reference TRBV29-1 and TRBJ1-4 gives the full variable domain: SAVISQKPSRDICQRGTSLTIQCQVDSQVTMMFWYRQQPGQSLTLIATANQGSEATYESGFVIDKFPISRPNLTFSTLTVSNMSPEDSSIYLCSGGTNEKLFFGSGTQLSVL.

This sequence joins TRBV7-2 and TRBJ2-7; 14 bases agree with TRBD2. The CDR3 spans 15 residues. The V segment lost 5 bases and the J segment 7 bases; nucleotides outside the gene matches: 7. Germline V gives CDR1 SGHTA, CDR2 FQGNSA. Here the CDR3 reads CASSLGLAGVVEQYF. DNA of the CDR3: TGTGCCAGCAGCCTGGGACTAGCGGGAGTGGTGGAGCAGTACTTC.

This clone came up a few times. This chain joins TRBV11-2 and TRBJ2-3; TRBD2 matches 15 bases. The V gene's germline CDR1 is SGHAT and CDR2 FQNNGV. The trim removed 3 bases at V and 1 base at J, leaving 8 bases unmatched. CDR3 length equals 19 residues. CDR3 loop: CASSLSSGTSGGRTDTQYF. DNA of the CDR3: TGTGCCAGCAGCTTGTCGTCCGGGACTAGCGGGGGGCGCACAGATACGCAGTATTTT.

V is TRBV11-2 and J is TRBJ1-1, with D perhaps matching TRBD1 (5 bases). CDR3 size: 17 residues. Looked up from germline, CDR1 is SGHAT and CDR2 is FQNNGV. Trimming left V 5 bases short and J 1 base short, with 20 bases between. The CDR3 reads CASSPHPRGSRNTEAFF. The CDR3 nucleotides are TGTGCCAGCAGCCCTCATCCGAGGGGCAGTAGGAACACTGAAGCTTTCTTT.

V gene TRBV28 combines with J gene TRBJ1-4; possibly TRBD1 for D (5 bases). The CDR3 runs 14 residues. The V end lost 2 bases, the J end lost 3 bases, and 7 bases lay between the germline ends. Germline V gives CDR1 MDHEN, CDR2 SYDVKM. CDR3 residues: CASSLGGANEKLFF. Written as DNA, the CDR3 is TGTGCCAGCAGTTTAGGGGGTGCTAATGAAAAACTGTTTTTT.

The rearrangement joins TRBV3-1 (or the pseudogene TRBV3-2) to TRBJ2-4; weak D call: TRBD2 (5 bases). The CDR3 is 16 residues long. Germline V gene lookup returns CDR1 LGHDT and CDR2 YNNKEL (reference sequence). The V and J ends lost 0 bases and 1 base respectively, with 10 bases between them. CDR3: CASSQDVRGAKNIQYF. The CDR3 nucleotides are TGTGCCAGCAGCCAAGACGTAAGAGGGGCCAAAAACATTCAGTACTTC.

The J gene is TRBJ2-7, the V gene TRBV28; 14 positions agree with TRBD2. Unmatched junction bases numbered 7, after V lost 7 bases and J lost 2 bases. This CDR3 region has 16 residues. Germline lookup yields CDR1 MDHEN and CDR2 SYDVKM. CDR3 in amino acids: CASTRLAGGVTYEQYF. DNA of the CDR3: TGTGCCAGCACCCGACTAGCGGGAGGGGTAACCTACGAGCAGTACTTC.

The chain recombines TRBV28 with TRBJ1-4; D remains ambiguous. Trimming left V 3 bases short and J 6 bases short, with 8 bases between. Germline CDR1 reads MDHEN; CDR2 reads SYDVKM. This CDR3 is built from 13 residues. The CDR3 here is CASSFGAYEKLFF. CDR3 in DNA: TGTGCCAGCAGTTTCGGAGCCTATGAAAAACTGTTTTTT.

V gene TRBV27 combines with J gene TRBJ2-2; either TRBD1 or TRBD2 may fit D (5 bases each). Looked up from germline, CDR1 is MNHEY and CDR2 is SMNVEV (reference sequence). The CDR3 spans 15 residues. V gave up 2 bases and J gave up 6 bases, with 13 bases separating them. The chain's CDR3 is CASSLEGRGSGELFF. In DNA, the CDR3 is TGTGCCAGCAGTTTAGAGGGTAGGGGTTCCGGGGAGCTGTTTTTT.

The chain joins TRBV5-5 to TRBJ2-7; a weak D match, TRBD1 (6 bases). Germline CDR1 reads SGHKS; CDR2 reads YYEKEE (reference sequence). The CDR3 consists of 14 residues. Trimming removed 4 bases at V and 3 bases at J, with 14 bases between. The CDR3 coding sequence is TGTGCCAGCAGCCACTCAGGACAGTACTACGAGCAGTACTTC. This encodes CASSHSGQYYEQYF.

The chain combines TRBV5-1 with TRBJ2-1, with 12 nucleotides matching TRBD2. Germline CDR1 reads SGHRS; CDR2 reads YFSETQ. V was clipped by 7 bases and J by 2 bases; unmatched bases: 4. The CDR3 is made up of 15 amino acids. In DNA form, the CDR3 reads TGCGCCAGCGGCCGACTAGCGGGAGCCTACAATGAGCAGTTCTTC. Its protein product is CASGRLAGAYNEQFF.

CDR3 DNA: TGTGCCAGCAGTGAACCCCCGGGACAGGAGAAAGATACGCAGTATTTT. Translating it yields CASSEPPGQEKDTQYF. The V gene is TRBV6-1, the J gene TRBJ2-3, with 8 bases fitting TRBD1. J gave up 5 bases and V 2 bases, and 9 bases lay outside the gene matches. Germline V lookup: CDR1 MNHNS, CDR2 SASEGT. The CDR3 runs to 16 residues.

The V call is TRBV21-1, the J call TRBJ2-5; the table's TRBD2 call for D was not verified on the DNA. TRBV21-1 is a pseudogene locus. The CDR3 covers 13 residues. DNA for the CDR3: TGTGCCAGCAGCAGGGGGGGAGGGGAGACCCAGTACTTC. The encoded protein is CASSRGGGETQYF.

V and J are TRBV25-1 and TRBJ1-1, with D perhaps matching TRBD1 (6 bases). Germline assignment: CDR1 MGHDK and CDR2 SYGVNS. This CDR3 comprises 14 residues. V dropped 8 bases and J dropped 0 bases, with 13 bases sitting between them. The CDR3 DNA reads TGTGCCAGCTGCCGACAGGCCCTGAACACTGAAGCTTTCTTT. It translates to CASCRQALNTEAFF. The full variable domain, rest sourced from reference TRBV25-1 and TRBJ1-1, is EADIYQTPRYLVIGTGKKITLECSQTMGHDKMYWYQQDPGMELHLIHYSYGVNSTEKGDLSSESTVSRIRTEHFPLTLESARPSHTSQYLCASCRQALNTEAFFGQGTRLTVV.

In this sample, this clone turned up once. The CDR3 DNA is TGTGCCAGCAGGGGCTACAATGAGCAGTTCTTC. It codes for CASRGYNEQFF. J is TRBJ2-1 and V is TRBV12-3 or TRBV12-4; D is unresolved. V lost 6 bases to trimming and J lost 3 bases, with 3 bases between them. The CDR3 sequence is 11 residues long.